This T cell receptor (beta chain) was sequenced during a study of blood T cell repertoires in COVID-19. Study summary: Sites across the United States, Italy and Spain contributed samples from acute and convalescent COVID-19. The analysed material was cDNA or gDNA that came from T cells, B-cell-depleted T cells, or PBMCs.

As originally analysed: Scientists estimated how many nucleated cells there were by amplifying reference gene primers. Assay: immunoSEQ multiplex PCR; the TCRdb copy retains only in-frame clones and omits some. V, J and clone size are those of that table, while D and trimming were read from the DNA. In the table there are roughly 41,000 clones, about 85% of which are singletons. Unmatched junction bases numbered 4, after V lost 5 bases and J lost 6 bases. This CDR3 comprises 13 residues. CDR1 is SGHAT and CDR2 is FQNNGV in the germline V gene. The clonotype comes from a man aged 55 to 70 with acute or convalescent COVID-19. The source material was peripheral blood. V and J are TRBV11-2 and TRBJ2-1, with 7 bases that match TRBD2. The CDR3 DNA sequence: TGTGCCAGCAGCCACTCGGGGGGCAATGAGCAGTTCTTC. Translation: CASSHSGGNEQFF.